The 22 T cell receptor beta chains below all came from one sample that was sequenced in a study of blood T cell repertoires in COVID-19. Repertoires were generated with immunoSEQ multiplex PCR, while TCRdb's copy carries only in-frame clones and drops some. The table records roughly 100,000 clones, roughly four fifths of them present only once. Sample: peripheral blood. These receptors all stem from a woman between 70 and 85 years old with acute or convalescent COVID-19.

The V and J genes are TRBV5-4 and TRBJ1-1; D unresolved. This CDR3 has 12 amino acids. V lost 10 bases, J lost 0 bases, and 10 bases lay in between. Germline V gene sequence: CDR1 SGHNT, CDR2 YYREEE (reference sequence). Here the CDR3 reads CASPEMNTEAFF. CDR3 sequence (DNA): TGTGCCTCCCCGGAGATGAACACTGAAGCTTTCTTT. The full variable domain, its missing parts supplied by reference TRBV5-4 and TRBJ1-1, is ETGVTQSPTHLIKTRGQQVTLRCSSQSGHNTVSWYQQALGQGPQFIFQYYREEENGRGNFPPRFSGLQFPNYSSELNVNALELDDSALYLCASPEMNTEAFFGQGTRLTVV.

The chain has TRBV9 and TRBJ2-7, with 13 bases identical to TRBD2. This CDR3 spans 16 amino acids. V was pared by 3 bases and J by 3 bases, with 6 bases of the junction left unmatched. Germline-derived CDR1 and CDR2 are SGDLS and YYNGEE. CDR3 residues: CASSARLAGGVYEQYF. CDR3 DNA sequence: TGTGCCAGCAGCGCAAGACTAGCGGGGGGTGTCTACGAGCAGTACTTC.

This chain joins TRBV5-4 and TRBJ1-5; 9 bases line up with TRBD1. Germline CDR1 SGHNT, CDR2 YYREEE (reference sequence). The CDR3 sequence is 15 residues long. Trimming cost V 0 bases and J 5 bases; bases outside gene matches: 3. CDR3 sequence reads: CASSLGGQGDQPQHF. The CDR3 DNA reads TGTGCCAGCAGCTTGGGGGGACAGGGCGATCAGCCCCAGCATTTT.

The genes are TRBV9 and TRBJ1-1; 9 positions agree with TRBD1. Germline CDR1 and CDR2: SGDLS and YYNGEE. The CDR3 is 13 residues long. V lost 5 bases to trimming and J lost 8 bases; unmatched junction nucleotides: 7. The DNA for the CDR3 is TGTGCCAGCAGGCCCACGGGGACAGGGGAAGCTTTCTTT. Its protein product is CASRPTGTGEAFF.

The chain carries TRBV6-5 and TRBJ1-1, with 7 bases that match TRBD1. V gave up 3 bases and J gave up 6 bases; unmatched junction bases: 7. Germline CDR1 and CDR2: MNHEY and SVGAGI. The CDR3 spans 14 residues. The CDR3 DNA is TGTGCCAGCAGTTATGCAGGGGGGAGCTCTGAAGCTTTCTTT. Its protein product is CASSYAGGSSEAFF.

The V call is TRBV28, the J call TRBJ1-2; a possible D gene is TRBD1 (6 bases). V lost 5 bases, J lost 8 bases, and 27 bases lay in between. The CDR3 has 17 residues. CDR1 and CDR2 (germline): MDHEN, SYDVKM. The CDR3 sequence: CASSPPAGDGSSYGYTF. CDR3 nucleotide sequence: TGTGCCAGCAGTCCACCGGCAGGGGATGGCAGTTCCTACGGCTACACCTTC.

The chain recombines TRBV7-9 with TRBJ1-2; D is perhaps TRBD1 (6 bases). The CDR3 consists of 13 residues. Trimming removed 4 bases at V and 2 bases at J, with 8 bases between. CDR1 and CDR2 from the germline V gene are SEHNR and FQNEAQ (reference sequence). The CDR3, as DNA: TGTGCCAGCAGCTATGGACAGAACTATGGCTACACCTTC. Protein: CASSYGQNYGYTF.

The chain links TRBV7-9 to TRBJ1-4, with no clear D. This CDR3 comprises 14 residues. Germline V gene sequence: CDR1 SEHNR, CDR2 FQNEAQ (reference sequence). V dropped 4 bases and J dropped 3 bases, with 9 bases sitting between them. The CDR3 protein is CASSYLASNEKLFF. In DNA, the CDR3 is TGTGCCAGCAGCTATTTGGCTTCTAATGAAAAACTGTTTTTT.

The genes are TRBV5-4 and TRBJ1-4; 10 bases are shared with TRBD1. V lost 3 bases, J lost 8 bases, and 7 bases stayed unmatched. This CDR3 has 15 amino acids. CDR1 and CDR2 from the germline V gene are SGHNT and YYREEE (reference sequence). CDR3 in DNA: TGTGCCAGCAGCTCTGGGACAGGGGTGAGGGAAAAACTGTTTTTT. This gives the protein CASSSGTGVREKLFF.

This chain links TRBV25-1 with TRBJ2-7, with 10 bases aligning to TRBD1. Germline V gene sequence: CDR1 MGHDK, CDR2 SYGVNS. This CDR3 has 15 amino acids. Germline trimming cut 3 bases from V and 3 bases from J; bases unmatched to any gene: 5. In DNA form, the CDR3 reads TGTGCCAGCAGTGAGGACAGGACAGGGGGCTACGAGCAGTACTTC. Translating it yields CASSEDRTGGYEQYF.

CDR3 nucleotide sequence: TGTGCCAGCAGTGAAGGGTGGACAGGGGATGGCTACACCTTC. Its protein is CASSEGWTGDGYTF. The chain couples TRBV6-1 to TRBJ1-2; 9 bases are a match to TRBD1. Germline lookup yields CDR1 MNHNS and CDR2 SASEGT. V shed 1 base, J shed 6 bases, and the junction held 3 bases outside the gene matches. The CDR3 has 14 residues.

J is TRBJ2-5 and V is TRBV30; 9 bases agree with TRBD2. This CDR3 is built from 16 residues. Germline V gives CDR1 GTSNPN, CDR2 SVGIG (reference sequence). V was clipped by 0 bases and J by 8 bases; unmatched bases: 13. CDR3 sequence reads: CAWSVGSSGTRITQYF. Written as DNA, the CDR3 is TGTGCCTGGAGTGTAGGATCTAGCGGGACACGTATTACCCAGTACTTC.

This rearrangement joins TRBV5-4 to TRBJ2-5; 9 bases agree with TRBD1. The germline CDR1 and CDR2 sequences are SGHNT and YYREEE (reference sequence). The ends lost 4 bases at V and 3 bases at J; junction bases unmatched: 4. This CDR3 spans 14 amino acids. The CDR3 region is CASSRGDREETQYF. The CDR3 DNA follows: TGTGCCAGCAGCCGGGGGGACAGGGAAGAGACCCAGTACTTC.

Worth noting for this clone: An end of the junction does not agree with germline; a read error may underlie this. The chain joins TRBV7-2 to TRBJ2-3, with 8 bases aligning to TRBD2. The CDR3 contains 12 residues. Germline V gives CDR1 SGHTA, CDR2 FQGNSA. The CDR3 is CASRLAGPPQYF. In nucleotides, the CDR3 is TGTGCCAGCAGATTAGCGGGGCCTCCTCAGTATTTT.

V gene TRBV7-9 combines with J gene TRBJ2-1; 13 nucleotides match TRBD2. Unmatched junction bases numbered 6, after V lost 2 bases and J lost 8 bases. This CDR3 comprises 16 residues. Germline values: CDR1 SEHNR, CDR2 FQNEAQ (reference sequence). DNA for the CDR3: TGTGCCAGCAGCTTAACTAGCGGGGGGGCCTTGTATGAGCAGTTCTTC. This sequence encodes CASSLTSGGALYEQFF.

The chain uses TRBV19 and TRBJ1-5; D perhaps matches TRBD1 (6 bases). In germline, CDR1 is LNHDA, CDR2 SQIVND (reference sequence). V was pared by 6 bases and J by 5 bases, with 8 bases between. The CDR3 consists of 12 residues. The CDR3 spells CASRKGDQPQHF. The CDR3 DNA is TGTGCCAGTAGAAAGGGGGATCAGCCCCAGCATTTT.

V and J are TRBV23-1 and TRBJ2-1, with D possibly being TRBD1 (6 bases). TRBV23-1 is reported as an ORF; its role is uncertain. This CDR3 comprises 12 residues. Between the trimmed V and J ends, which lost 10 bases and 8 bases, there was a span of 15 bases. The CDR3 DNA sequence: TGCGCCAACCTTAGTGGGGGCGATGAGCAGTTCTTC. This sequence encodes CANLSGGDEQFF.

The genes are TRBV5-4 and TRBJ2-7, with 10 bases fitting TRBD2. This CDR3 contains 16 residues. Losses at the gene ends were 2 bases for V and 3 bases for J; bases not matched to a gene: 8. In germline, CDR1 is SGHNT, CDR2 YYREEE (reference sequence). In DNA, the CDR3 is TGTGCCAGCAGCTTACCCTCCGGGACTAGCGTCTACGAGCAGTACTTC. As protein: CASSLPSGTSVYEQYF.

The rearrangement links TRBV5-4 to TRBJ2-5, with D possibly TRBD1 on 5 matching bases. Germline V gene lookup returns CDR1 SGHNT and CDR2 YYREEE (reference sequence). The ends were cut back, 5 bases at V and 8 bases at J, with 19 bases in the middle. The CDR3 runs to 14 residues. The CDR3 DNA sequence: TGTGCCAGCAGGGGCGACAGTTACCAGGAAACCCAGTACTTC. It translates to CASRGDSYQETQYF. Variable domain in full (rest from reference TRBV5-4 and TRBJ2-5): ETGVTQSPTHLIKTRGQQVTLRCSSQSGHNTVSWYQQALGQGPQFIFQYYREEENGRGNFPPRFSGLQFPNYSSELNVNALELDDSALYLCASRGDSYQETQYFGPGTRLLVL.

This chain joins TRBV7-9 and TRBJ1-5; D is perhaps TRBD1 (6 bases). Germline-derived CDR1 and CDR2 are SEHNR and FQNEAQ (reference sequence). This CDR3 has 14 amino acids. The germline V and J ends were trimmed by 4 bases and 4 bases, with 11 bases remaining between them. The CDR3 reads CASSSTGPNQPQHF. CDR3 nucleotide sequence: TGTGCCAGCAGCTCGACAGGCCCGAATCAGCCCCAGCATTTT.

This clone has only one observation. The rearrangement links TRBV7-2 to TRBJ1-2; 9 bases match TRBD1. Germline trimming cut 4 bases from V and 6 bases from J; bases unmatched to any gene: 12. Germline lookup yields CDR1 SGHTA and CDR2 FQGNSA. CDR3 size: 16 residues. CDR3 protein: CASSSYFGQGLDGYTF. The CDR3 region has the DNA TGTGCCAGCAGCTCCTACTTCGGACAGGGGTTAGATGGCTACACCTTC.

The J gene is TRBJ1-2, the V gene TRBV7-2; D unclear. There are 11 residues in the CDR3. Germline CDR1 reads SGHTA; CDR2 reads FQGNSA. V shed 4 bases and J shed 4 bases, with 4 bases lying between them. The CDR3 loop is CASSSGYGYTF. DNA for the CDR3: TGTGCCAGCAGCTCCGGCTATGGCTACACCTTC.